This entry lists 25 T cell receptor beta chains sequenced from one sample in a study of blood T cell repertoires in COVID-19 (dated by TCRdb to the early 2020s). Receptors were amplified or captured by the immunoSEQ multiplex PCR assay. In TCRdb, the immuneACCESS table is reduced to in-frame sequences with V and J assigned. These tables do not hold every clone; where another copy was compared, an unresolved V gene accounts for under half, and the others remain unexplained. This sample holds some 83,000 clones; around 72% were observed only once. The ten biggest clones cover 13% to 15% of the sample. Sequenced: peripheral blood. Receptors originate from a woman older than 75 with acute or convalescent COVID-19.

The chain is built from TRBV7-3 and TRBJ2-5, with D perhaps matching TRBD2 (7 bases). The germline gives CDR1 SGHTA, CDR2 FQGTGA. The V and J ends lost 5 bases and 7 bases respectively, with 14 bases between them. This CDR3 is 13 amino acids long. As DNA, the CDR3 is TGTGCCAGCAGCCCCGGGGGGCGGGGGACCCAGTACTTC. The encoded protein is CASSPGGRGTQYF.

The chain has TRBV3-1 (or the pseudogene TRBV3-2) and TRBJ2-3; D gene uncertain. Germline lookup yields CDR1 LGHDT and CDR2 YNNKEL (reference sequence). V dropped 6 bases and J dropped 0 bases, with 13 bases sitting between them. The CDR3 consists of 15 residues. The CDR3 here is CASRPFHTSTDTQYF. CDR3 coding DNA: TGTGCCAGCAGGCCCTTCCATACTAGCACAGATACGCAGTATTTT.

The chain couples TRBV6-5 to TRBJ1-5; D remains unclear. The V gene's germline CDR1 is MNHEY and CDR2 SVGAGI. The CDR3 runs to 13 residues. Trimming pared 4 bases from V and 2 bases from J, leaving 6 bases between. The CDR3 loop is CASSSGGNQPQHF. The CDR3 nucleotides read TGTGCCAGCAGTTCGGGTGGCAATCAGCCCCAGCATTTT.

This clone was seen a single time. J is TRBJ1-1 and V is TRBV28; tentative D call: TRBD1 (6 bases). The CDR3 runs to 12 residues. V was trimmed by 7 bases and J by 7 bases, leaving 13 bases between them. Germline values: CDR1 MDHEN, CDR2 SYDVKM. CDR3 sequence reads: CASNTGIFEAFF. The CDR3 nucleotides read TGTGCCAGCAACACAGGGATCTTTGAAGCTTTCTTT.

The chain links TRBV7-2 to TRBJ1-2, with D possibly matching TRBD1 (6 bases). This CDR3 has 14 residues. Germline V gene data show CDR1 as SGHTA and CDR2 as FQGNSA. V was shortened by 1 base and J by 3 bases, with 9 bases between the two germline ends. The CDR3 loop is CASSLETGYYGYTF. The CDR3, as DNA: TGTGCCAGCAGCTTAGAGACAGGTTACTATGGCTACACCTTC.

This clone was counted a few times. The rearrangement joins TRBV4-2 to TRBJ2-5, with 9 nucleotides matching TRBD2. Germline CDR1 is LGHNA and CDR2 is YNFKEQ. This CDR3 contains 15 residues. V trimming: 1 base; J trimming: 5 bases; junction bases outside the gene matches: 5. The CDR3 region is CASSQVSGGGETQYF. The CDR3 DNA follows: TGTGCCAGCAGCCAAGTTAGCGGGGGCGGGGAGACCCAGTACTTC.

This sequence joins TRBV18 and TRBJ2-6; no reliable D call. Per germline, CDR1 KGHSH and CDR2 LQKENI. The CDR3 has 16 amino acids. The V gene lost 4 bases and the J gene lost 0 bases, with 10 bases spanning the gap. The CDR3 here is CASSRAIYSGANVLTF. CDR3 bases: TGTGCCAGCTCACGAGCCATCTACTCTGGGGCCAACGTCCTGACTTTC. Drawing the rest from reference TRBV18 and TRBJ2-6, the complete variable domain is NAGVMQNPRHLVRRRGQEARLRCSPMKGHSHVYWYRQLPEEGLKFMVYLQKENIIDESGMPKERFSAEFPKEGPSILRIQQVVRGDSAAYFCASSRAIYSGANVLTFGAGSRLTVL.

In this sample, this clone turned up many times. V and J are TRBV7-3 and TRBJ2-2, with 8 bases matching TRBD2. This CDR3 is 16 amino acids long. CDR1 is SGHTA and CDR2 is FQGTGA in the germline V gene. Trimming cost V 5 bases and J 1 base; bases outside gene matches: 6. The CDR3 DNA sequence: TGTGCCAGCAGCCTTCGGGGGGGCTGGAACACCGGGGAGCTGTTTTTT. It is translated as CASSLRGGWNTGELFF. The full variable domain, with the rest looked up from reference TRBV7-3 and TRBJ2-2, is GAGVSQTPSNKVTEKGKYVELRCDPISGHTALYWYRQSLGQGPEFLIYFQGTGAADDSGLPNDRFFAVRPEGSVSTLKIQRTERGDSAVYLCASSLRGGWNTGELFFGEGSRLTVL.

The CDR3 spells CASMRGFNTEAFF. The CDR3 nucleotides read TGTGCCAGTATGCGGGGATTTAACACTGAAGCTTTCTTT. V is TRBV19 and J is TRBJ1-1; D is unresolved. Trimming took 7 bases from V and 2 from J, leaving 11 bases between them. The CDR3 is made up of 13 amino acids. Germline CDR1 is LNHDA and CDR2 is SQIVND (reference sequence).

V is TRBV11-2 and J is TRBJ2-3, with 7 bases lining up with TRBD2. Germline trimming cut 1 base from V and 1 base from J; bases unmatched to any gene: 5. Germline V gene data show CDR1 as SGHAT and CDR2 as FQNNGV. The CDR3 spans 16 residues. The DNA of the CDR3 is TGTGCCAGCAGCTTAGTTTGGGGGGGTGGCACAGATACGCAGTATTTT. Its translation: CASSLVWGGGTDTQYF.

CDR3 nucleotides: TGTGCCAGCAGTGAATCGGCCGGGACAGGGCTGTCCTACAATGAGCAGTTCTTC. Its protein product is CASSESAGTGLSYNEQFF. The chain is built from TRBV6-1 and TRBJ2-1, with TRBD1 matching 9 bases. Losses at the gene ends were 2 bases for V and 1 base for J; bases not matched to a gene: 9. The CDR3 length is 18 residues. CDR1 and CDR2 from the germline V gene are MNHNS and SASEGT.

The chain carries TRBV5-5 and TRBJ1-5; possibly TRBD1 for D (6 bases). The CDR3 length is 13 residues. V lost 3 bases and J lost 4, with 8 bases in between. CDR1 SGHKS and CDR2 YYEKEE come from the germline V gene (reference sequence). The DNA for the CDR3 is TGTGCCAGCAGCTCACAGGGAAATCAGCCCCAGCATTTT. Amino acids: CASSSQGNQPQHF.

The V gene is TRBV28, the J gene TRBJ2-3, with a tentative D call TRBD2 (5 bases). The germline V gene has CDR1 MDHEN and CDR2 SYDVKM. V was clipped by 5 bases and J by 1 base, with 16 bases between them. The CDR3 has 16 residues. This CDR3 reads CASSPLGETGTDTQYF. As DNA, the CDR3 is TGTGCCAGCAGTCCGCTCGGGGAAACGGGCACAGATACGCAGTATTTT.

The chain is built from TRBV19 and TRBJ1-6, with D tentatively TRBD1 (6 bases). CDR1 and CDR2 (germline): LNHDA, SQIVND (reference sequence). Trimming took off 3 bases at V and 6 bases at J, with 9 bases between the two ends. This CDR3 spans 14 amino acids. This CDR3 reads CASSIQGPNSPLHF. The CDR3 DNA reads TGTGCCAGTAGTATTCAGGGGCCTAATTCACCCCTCCACTTT.

The rearrangement uses TRBV19 and TRBJ1-2; 8 bases map to TRBD1. The CDR3 totals 12 residues. V dropped 5 bases and J dropped 8; count of bases not matched to a gene: 4. Per the germline V gene, CDR1 is LNHDA and CDR2 is SQIVND (reference sequence). The CDR3 coding sequence is TGTGCCAGTAGTCCCGGGACAGGAGGCTACACCTTC. Protein: CASSPGTGGYTF.

The CDR3 DNA reads as TGCGCCAGCAAGGCTAGCGGGGGACCCGAAGAGACCCAGTACTTC. Protein sequence: CASKASGGPEETQYF. This rearrangement joins TRBV5-1 to TRBJ2-5, with TRBD2 matching 10 bases. This CDR3 spans 15 amino acids. Trimming took 6 bases from V and 3 from J; bases not matched to a gene: 8. Per the germline V gene, CDR1 is SGHRS and CDR2 is YFSETQ.

The chain carries TRBV7-2 and TRBJ2-1; a weak D match, TRBD1 (5 bases). The CDR3 totals 14 residues. Trimming stripped 2 bases from V and 7 bases from J, with 12 bases between. Germline V gene data show CDR1 as SGHTA and CDR2 as FQGNSA. The DNA of the CDR3 is TGTGCCAGCAGCTTAAGCAGGGCGAGGAATGAGCAGTTCTTC. This translates into CASSLSRARNEQFF.

This chain links TRBV7-3 with TRBJ2-3; a possible D gene is TRBD2 (5 bases). CDR1 is SGHTA and CDR2 is FQGTGA in the germline V gene. The V end lost 2 bases, the J end lost 0 bases, and 12 bases lay between the germline ends. This CDR3 spans 16 amino acids. The CDR3 coding sequence is TGTGCCAGCAGCTTAGGGAGCGGCGCTAGCACAGATACGCAGTATTTT. Its protein is CASSLGSGASTDTQYF.

This rearrangement joins TRBV9 to TRBJ1-2, with 7 bases lining up with TRBD1. V dropped 4 bases and J dropped 7; count of bases not matched to a gene: 10. This CDR3 has 14 amino acids. Germline values: CDR1 SGDLS, CDR2 YYNGEE. DNA for the CDR3: TGTGCCAGCAGCCTTTACCGGGACAGTAGTGGCTACACCTTC. Translation gives CASSLYRDSSGYTF.

CDR3 in amino acids: CASSQDVPGGTTFYGYTF. The CDR3 region has the DNA TGCGCCAGCAGCCAAGATGTCCCAGGGGGTACCACCTTCTATGGCTACACCTTC. The chain carries TRBV4-1 and TRBJ1-2; 7 bases align to TRBD1. CDR1 and CDR2 (germline): MGHRA, YSYEKL. Unmatched junction bases numbered 14, after V lost 0 bases and J lost 4 bases. CDR3 length: 18 residues.

The chain links TRBV2 to TRBJ1-1; TRBD1 matches at 9 bases. V shed 5 bases and J 4 bases; nucleotides not matched to a gene: 5. The CDR3 totals 14 residues. Looked up from germline, CDR1 is SNHLY and CDR2 is FYNNEI. CDR3 bases: TGTGCCAGCAGTTATACGACAGGGGGCACTGAAGCTTTCTTT. Translated, it gives CASSYTTGGTEAFF.

This sequence joins TRBV6-8 and TRBJ1-2; 7 bases are shared with TRBD1. Germline V CDR1 and CDR2: MNHGY, SAAAGT. The CDR3 has 16 amino acids. With V trimmed by 6 bases and J by 1 base, 11 bases remained unmatched. This CDR3 is CASSLLRDRVNYGYTF. CDR3 nucleotides: TGTGCCAGCAGCTTACTCCGGGACAGAGTTAACTATGGCTACACCTTC.

This clone counts as medium-sized. The J gene is TRBJ1-5, the V gene TRBV4-1; D unclear. The CDR3 spans 13 residues. Germline values: CDR1 MGHRA, CDR2 YSYEKL. V was pared by 4 bases and J by 6 bases, with 10 bases between. CDR3 loop: CASSLAVSQPQHF. The CDR3, as DNA: TGCGCCAGCAGCCTAGCGGTTTCTCAGCCCCAGCATTTT.

This rearrangement joins TRBV6-1 to TRBJ1-2; 10 nucleotides agree with TRBD1. The CDR3 loop spans 18 amino acids. V lost 4 bases, J lost 5 bases, and 16 bases stayed unmatched. Germline V gene data show CDR1 as MNHNS and CDR2 as SASEGT. As DNA, the CDR3 is TGTGCCAGCAGTGGAGGTTGGGACAGGGGTGACCCCTGGTATGGCTACACCTTC. Translating gives CASSGGWDRGDPWYGYTF.

This clone was observed many times. This rearrangement joins TRBV6-6 to TRBJ1-1, with unresolved D. Per the germline V gene, CDR1 is MNHNY and CDR2 is SVGAGI (reference sequence). Trimming pared 4 bases from V and 5 bases from J, leaving 8 bases between. There are 12 residues in the CDR3. DNA for the CDR3: TGTGCCAGCAGTTTAGGAGAAACTGAAGCTTTCTTT. It encodes CASSLGETEAFF.